This T cell receptor beta chain was sequenced in a study of blood T cell repertoires in COVID-19. The V end lost 2 bases, the J end lost 4 bases, and 16 bases lay between the germline ends. The CDR3 spans 16 residues. Germline loops: CDR1 MNHNS, CDR2 SASEGT. Sequenced by immunoSEQ multiplex PCR; TCRdb stores in-frame clones only, minus some. The sample lists 200,000 to 300,000 clones, around 89% occurring once. The sequenced sample consisted of PBMCs or T cells enriched from blood (not recorded which). V is TRBV6-1 and J is TRBJ2-3; TRBD1 is a possible D gene (6 bases). The receptor was isolated from a woman aged 30 to 39 who had recovered from COVID-19. The chain's CDR3 is CASSERPQGFPDTQYF. The CDR3 DNA is TGTGCCAGCAGTGAAAGGCCTCAGGGGTTTCCAGATACGCAGTATTTT.